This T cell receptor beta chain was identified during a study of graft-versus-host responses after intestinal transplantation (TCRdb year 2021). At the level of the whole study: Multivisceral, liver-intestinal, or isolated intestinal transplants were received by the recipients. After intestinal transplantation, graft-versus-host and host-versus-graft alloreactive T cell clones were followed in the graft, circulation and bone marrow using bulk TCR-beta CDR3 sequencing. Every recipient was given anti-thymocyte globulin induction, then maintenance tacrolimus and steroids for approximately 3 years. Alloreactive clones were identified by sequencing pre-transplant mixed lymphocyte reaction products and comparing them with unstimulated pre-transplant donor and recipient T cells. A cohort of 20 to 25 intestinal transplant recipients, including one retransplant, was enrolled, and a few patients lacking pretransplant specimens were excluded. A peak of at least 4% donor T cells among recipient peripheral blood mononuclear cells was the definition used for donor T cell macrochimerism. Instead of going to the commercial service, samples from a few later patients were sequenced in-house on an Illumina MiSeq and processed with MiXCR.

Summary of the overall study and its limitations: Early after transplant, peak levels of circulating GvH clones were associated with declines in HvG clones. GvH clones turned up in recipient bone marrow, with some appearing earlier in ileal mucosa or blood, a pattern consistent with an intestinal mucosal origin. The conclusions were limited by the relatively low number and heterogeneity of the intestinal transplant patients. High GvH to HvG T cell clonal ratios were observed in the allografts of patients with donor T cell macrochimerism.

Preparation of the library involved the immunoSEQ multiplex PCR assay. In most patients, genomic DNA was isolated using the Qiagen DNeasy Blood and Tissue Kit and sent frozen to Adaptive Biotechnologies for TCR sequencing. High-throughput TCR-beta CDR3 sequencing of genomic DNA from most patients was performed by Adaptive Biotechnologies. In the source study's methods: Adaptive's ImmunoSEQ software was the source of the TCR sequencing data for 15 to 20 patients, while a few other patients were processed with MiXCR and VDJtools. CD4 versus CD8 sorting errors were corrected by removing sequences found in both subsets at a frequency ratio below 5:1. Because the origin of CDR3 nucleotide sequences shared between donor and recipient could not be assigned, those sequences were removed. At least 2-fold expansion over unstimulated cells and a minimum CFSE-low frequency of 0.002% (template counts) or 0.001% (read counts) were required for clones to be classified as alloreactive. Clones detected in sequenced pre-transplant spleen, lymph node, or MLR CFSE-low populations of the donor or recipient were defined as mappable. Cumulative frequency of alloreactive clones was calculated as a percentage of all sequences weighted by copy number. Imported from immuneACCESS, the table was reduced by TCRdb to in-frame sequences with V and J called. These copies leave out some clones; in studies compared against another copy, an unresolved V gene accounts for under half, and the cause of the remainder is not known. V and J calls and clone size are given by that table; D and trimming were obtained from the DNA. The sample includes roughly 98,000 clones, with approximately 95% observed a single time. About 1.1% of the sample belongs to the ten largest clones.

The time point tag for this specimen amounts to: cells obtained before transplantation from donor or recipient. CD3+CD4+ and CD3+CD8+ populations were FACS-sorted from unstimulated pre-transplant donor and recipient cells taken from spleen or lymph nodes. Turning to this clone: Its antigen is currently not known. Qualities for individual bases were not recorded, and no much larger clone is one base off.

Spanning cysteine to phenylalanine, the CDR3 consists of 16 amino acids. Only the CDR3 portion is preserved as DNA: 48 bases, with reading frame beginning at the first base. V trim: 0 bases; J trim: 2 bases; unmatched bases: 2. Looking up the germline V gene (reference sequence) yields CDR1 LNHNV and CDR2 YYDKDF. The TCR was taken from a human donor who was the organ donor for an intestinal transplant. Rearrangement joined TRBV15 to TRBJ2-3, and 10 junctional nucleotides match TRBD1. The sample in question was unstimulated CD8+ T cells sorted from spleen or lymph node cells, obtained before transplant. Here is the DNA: TGTGCCACCAGCAGAGAGGGGACAGGGGCCACAGATACGCAGTATTTT. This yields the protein CATSREGTGATDTQYF.